These T cell receptor beta chains were read from a single sample in a study of blood T cell repertoires in COVID-19. TCRdb's table, derived via immunoSEQ multiplex PCR, lists solely in-frame clones and lacks some. The sample gives some 300,000 clones, roughly 86% of which show up once; less than 2% is in the top ten. The sequencing sample was made of peripheral blood. The origin of the receptors is a woman in her 30s with COVID-19, enrolled during active disease. Both conserved end residues are part of each CDR3. D genes are given only for firm matches.

v_gene	j_gene	d_gene	CDR3nt	CDR3aa
TRBV5-6	TRBJ1-2	-	TGTGCCAGCAGCTTGGACGTCAGGGGCTACACCTTC	CASSLDVRGYTF
TRBV2	TRBJ1-4	-	TGTGCCAGCAGTGAAGGTCAGGGAGGGGAAAAACTGTTTTTT	CASSEGQGGEKLFF
TRBV30	TRBJ1-6	-	TGTGCCTGGAGAGTTGGAGGGAAGTCCTATAATTCACCCCTCCACTTT	CAWRVGGKSYNSPLHF
TRBV9	TRBJ2-1	TRBD2	TGTGCCAGCAGCGTAGGGGGAGCGGGGGGTTATGAGCAGTTCTTC	CASSVGGAGGYEQFF
TRBV6-5	TRBJ1-5	-	TGTGCCAGCATAGAACTTTTCGTTAGCAATCAGCCCCAGCATTTT	CASIELFVSNQPQHF
TRBV3-1/TRBV3-2	TRBJ1-5	-	TGTGCCAGCAGCCGCGGAGAACAGCCCCAGCATTTT	CASSRGEQPQHF
TRBV25-1	TRBJ2-3	TRBD2	TGTGCCAGCAGTGAATCGGGGGGGGGCGTAGCAGATACGCAGTATTTT	CASSESGGGVADTQYF
TRBV19	TRBJ1-2	-	TGTGCCAGTAGCCTCGATAGACTGTTTAACTATGGCTACACCTTC	CASSLDRLFNYGYTF
TRBV7-9	TRBJ2-1	TRBD2	TGTGCCAGCAGCTTGGCCTTACTAGCGAATGAGCAGTTCTTC	CASSLALLANEQFF
TRBV5-4	TRBJ2-3	TRBD2	TGTGCCAGCAGCTCAAGACTAGCGGCAGATACGCAGTATTTT	CASSSRLAADTQYF
TRBV6-1	TRBJ1-4	TRBD1	TGTGCCAGCAGTGAATTTGGACAGGGCTCAACTAATGAAAAACTGTTTTTT	CASSEFGQGSTNEKLFF